The rows below give T cell receptor beta chains drawn from one sample of a study of shared clonotypes between healthy human individuals. The repertoire was sequenced with immunoSEQ multiplex PCR; TCRdb's copy has only in-frame clones and lacks some. This table holds about 600,000 clones, more than 95% found once. The sequenced sample was naive CD4+ T cells sorted from blood. The receptors come from a woman aged 30 to 39 in good health. Both conserved end residues are trimmed from each CDR3. Fields, in order: V gene, CDR3 length, J gene, CDR3 protein.

>TRBV7-2|14|TRBJ2-1
ASSLPTGRSYNEQF
>TRBV2|13|TRBJ2-1
ASLRGERYYNEQF
>TRBV10-2|10|TRBJ1-1
ASSDPGKEAF
>TRBV28|13|TRBJ1-6
ASKTGGRKNSPLH
>TRBV6-1|13|TRBJ2-2
ASSSGTTNTGELF
>TRBV6-4|14|TRBJ1-5
ASSAGPVNTYQPQH
>TRBV9|15|TRBJ1-1
ASSVEGSSVGNTEAF
>TRBV7-2|13|TRBJ2-7
ASSLAGGGPYEQY
>TRBV5-6|12|TRBJ2-7
ASSLTGRIYEQY
>TRBV7-8|15|TRBJ2-3
ASSRTPSGGPPATQY
>TRBV18|11|TRBJ2-7
ASSPPSSYEQY
>TRBV10-1|16|TRBJ2-7
ASSPGLAGGPASYEQY
>TRBV10-2|13|TRBJ1-5
ASSESRHSNQPQH
>TRBV7-9|14|TRBJ2-2
ASSLGLAGNTGELF
>TRBV5-1|12|TRBJ2-1
ASSPNPRVNEQF
>TRBV28|11|TRBJ1-4
ASSSTILEKLF
>TRBV5-4|12|NA
ASSPQTGSYEQY
>TRBV20-1|9|TRBJ2-7
SADRLGEQY
>TRBV19|13|TRBJ2-7
ASSPKDRGVYEQY
>TRBV4-1|15|TRBJ2-5
ASSQGGASLLQETQY
>TRBV5-8|12|TRBJ1-2
ASNPNPGRFGYT
>TRBV6-5|13|TRBJ2-7
ASSYAGQRTYEQY
>TRBV5-1|11|TRBJ2-7
ASSTGDIYEQY
>TRBV5-4|14|TRBJ2-7
ASSLGGGYPSYEQY
>TRBV10-1|15|TRBJ2-2
ASSEAGLAGNTGELF
>TRBV19|14|TRBJ2-1
ASSMEVQTLRNEQF
>TRBV10-1|17|TRBJ2-1
ASSDQSLGLAGGYNEQF
>TRBV5-4|12|TRBJ2-7
ASSVADRRYEQY
>TRBV27|11|TRBJ2-7
ASGLAGGPEQY
>TRBV11-1|13|TRBJ2-7
ASSFSEGAADEQY
>TRBV2|9|TRBJ1-1
ASSRNTEAF
>TRBV6-5|13|TRBJ2-2
ASSADRGQVGELF
>TRBV19|14|TRBJ2-1
ASSPKGGTRWNEQF
>TRBV5-1|13|TRBJ2-1
ASSLGRSLANEQF
>TRBV7-9|13|TRBJ2-5
ASSSGLALQETQY
>TRBV5-1|12|TRBJ2-7
ASSLGQGMREQY
>TRBV11-2|10|TRBJ2-7
ASSLATYEQY
>TRBV7-8|15|TRBJ2-1
ASSFPRSGREDNEQF
>TRBV7-7|11|TRBJ2-5
ASSLERQETQY
>TRBV5-1|12|TRBJ1-1
ASSLGHPNTEAF
>TRBV7-9|10|TRBJ1-5
ASSLLDQPQH
>TRBV27|12|TRBJ2-3
ASSLRGSTDTQY
>TRBV5-4|13|TRBJ1-5
ASSEGTAPNQPQH
>TRBV7-9|12|TRBJ2-3
ASSPTQSTYTQY
>TRBV28|13|TRBJ2-2
ASRVAGESTGELF